The 23 T cell receptor beta chains below come from one sample, sequenced in a study of cytomegalovirus exposure and HLA in healthy donors. This PCR relied on a set of 60 Vbeta primers and 13 Jbeta primers. Using immunoSEQ multiplex PCR, the repertoire was profiled, and TCRdb retains in-frame clones only, with some absent. Its table records approximately 110,000 clones. The source material was PBMCs. All receptors derive from a man aged 30 to 45 in good health and CMV-seronegative.

The chain links TRBV18 to TRBJ2-5, with 14 bases lining up with TRBD2. The CDR3 totals 18 residues. The V and J ends lost 2 bases and 1 base, in that order; junction bases with no gene match: 6. Per the germline V gene, CDR1 is KGHSH and CDR2 is LQKENI. The CDR3, as DNA: TGTGCCAGCTCACCATCGGGACTAGCGGGAGCGATCCAAGAGACCCAGTACTTC. This encodes CASSPSGLAGAIQETQYF.

The chain joins TRBV27 to TRBJ2-7; D is ambiguous. The germline gives CDR1 MNHEY, CDR2 SMNVEV (reference sequence). V was clipped by 3 bases and J by 3 bases, with 9 bases between them. CDR3 length equals 13 residues. The CDR3 bases are TGTGCCAGCAGTTTGTTTCCGGGCTACGAGCAGTACTTC. This codes for CASSLFPGYEQYF.

The V call is TRBV6-6, the J call TRBJ1-1; D is ambiguous. The V end lost 0 bases, the J end lost 5 bases, and 7 bases lay between the germline ends. This CDR3 has 13 amino acids. CDR1 is MNHNY and CDR2 is SVGAGI in the germline V gene (reference sequence). The CDR3: CASSYSSVTEAFF. In DNA form, the CDR3 reads TGTGCCAGCAGTTACTCGTCTGTTACTGAAGCTTTCTTT.

V gene TRBV7-9 combines with J gene TRBJ2-7; TRBD1 agrees at 7 bases. After removal of 4 bases from V and 1 base from J, the junction contained 1 base not matched to a gene. The CDR3 is 13 amino acids. Germline-derived CDR1 and CDR2 are SEHNR and FQNEAQ (reference sequence). For the CDR3, the DNA is TGTGCCAGCAGCTCGACAGGGTCCTACGAGCAGTACTTC. Protein: CASSSTGSYEQYF.

The V gene is TRBV5-1, the J gene TRBJ1-1; maybe TRBD1 (6 bases). The germline gives CDR1 SGHRS, CDR2 YFSETQ. The CDR3 loop spans 15 amino acids. V was pared by 4 bases and J by 0 bases, with 13 bases between. The chain's CDR3 is CASSGLQGMNTEAFF. The CDR3 nucleotides read TGCGCCAGCAGCGGATTACAGGGCATGAACACTGAAGCTTTCTTT.

The V gene is TRBV7-9, the J gene TRBJ2-1; D gene ambiguous. CDR1 is SEHNR and CDR2 is FQNEAQ in the germline V gene (reference sequence). This CDR3 region has 12 residues. Trimming shortened V by 4 bases and J by 4 bases, and 5 bases separated the two germline ends. The CDR3 coding sequence is TGTGCCAGCAGCTCAAATTACAATGAGCAGTTCTTC. As protein: CASSSNYNEQFF.

The chain has TRBV5-4 and TRBJ2-3; 7 positions agree with TRBD1. The CDR3 spans 15 residues. The germline gives CDR1 SGHNT, CDR2 YYREEE (reference sequence). V lost 0 bases to trimming and J lost 1 base; unmatched junction nucleotides: 2. The CDR3 reads CASSLGGGGTDTQYF. The CDR3 region has the DNA TGTGCCAGCAGCTTGGGAGGGGGCGGCACAGATACGCAGTATTTT.

V and J are TRBV6-5 and TRBJ2-1; 8 bases are a match to TRBD1. Germline V gene lookup returns CDR1 MNHEY and CDR2 SVGAGI. The CDR3 is 15 residues long. After removal of 2 bases from V and 6 bases from J, the junction contained 6 bases not matched to a gene. The CDR3 bases are TGTGCCAGCAGTTACCGATGGACAGGGAGCAATGAGCAGTTCTTC. This sequence encodes CASSYRWTGSNEQFF.

The chain recombines TRBV6-5 with TRBJ2-7; 8 bases align to TRBD1. Germline V lookup: CDR1 MNHEY, CDR2 SVGAGI. Germline trimming cut 4 bases from V and 3 bases from J; bases unmatched to any gene: 8. This CDR3 is 15 amino acids long. The CDR3 here is CASSSTQGAIYEQYF. For the CDR3, the DNA is TGTGCCAGCAGTTCCACCCAGGGGGCAATCTACGAGCAGTACTTC.

The chain combines TRBV9 with TRBJ2-1; tentative D call: TRBD1 (6 bases). Germline-derived CDR1 and CDR2 are SGDLS and YYNGEE. The length of the CDR3 is 13 residues. Trimming shortened V by 4 bases and J by 10 bases, and 15 bases separated the two germline ends. CDR3 amino acids: CASSSNPGTEQFF. The DNA for the CDR3 is TGTGCCAGCAGCTCCAATCCTGGGACAGAGCAGTTCTTC.

CDR3 sequence: CASSIGQGMGGRYQPQHF. The CDR3 DNA sequence: TGTGCCAGTAGTATCGGACAGGGTATGGGGGGTAGATATCAGCCCCAGCATTTT. The chain has TRBV19 and TRBJ1-5, with 8 bases identical to TRBD1. This CDR3 comprises 18 residues. J was trimmed by 5 bases and V by 3 bases; bases with no gene match: 15. Germline V CDR1 and CDR2: LNHDA, SQIVND (reference sequence).

This chain joins TRBV5-1 and TRBJ2-7; 9 nucleotides align to TRBD2. Per the germline V gene, CDR1 is SGHRS and CDR2 is YFSETQ. The CDR3 spans 17 residues. V was pared by 0 bases and J by 0 bases, with 7 bases of the junction left unmatched. The CDR3 loop is CASSLGPSGRTSYEQYF. Here the CDR3 DNA reads TGCGCCAGCAGCTTGGGCCCAAGCGGGAGGACCTCCTACGAGCAGTACTTC.

CDR3 in DNA: TGCGCCAGCAGTCTAGCGGACAGGGAAAGAGTCAATGAGCAGTTCTTC. Amino acid sequence: CASSLADRERVNEQFF. The rearrangement uses TRBV5-1 and TRBJ2-1; TRBD1 is a possible D gene (8 bases). The germline V gene has CDR1 SGHRS and CDR2 YFSETQ. V lost 5 bases to trimming and J lost 6 bases, with 21 bases between them. This CDR3 spans 16 amino acids.

The J gene is TRBJ2-7, the V gene TRBV5-1; 10 nucleotides line up with TRBD1. Germline lookup yields CDR1 SGHRS and CDR2 YFSETQ. The CDR3 runs 15 residues. V dropped 2 bases and J dropped 4; count of bases not matched to a gene: 6. For the CDR3, the DNA is TGCGCCAGCAGCTTTGGGACAGGGGCCAATTACGAGCAGTACTTC. This codes for CASSFGTGANYEQYF. The variable domain in full, with the rest retrieved from reference TRBV5-1 and TRBJ2-7, is KAGVTQTPRYLIKTRGQQVTLSCSPISGHRSVSWYQQTPGQGLQFLFEYFSETQRNKGNFPGRFSGRQFSNSRSEMNVSTLELGDSALYLCASSFGTGANYEQYFGPGTRLTVT.

CDR3 sequence: CATSLLVTAGEQYF. CDR3 sequence (DNA): TGTGCCACCAGCCTTCTCGTAACCGCGGGCGAGCAGTACTTC. The chain joins TRBV15 to TRBJ2-7; possible D gene TRBD2, 5 bases. The CDR3 has 14 amino acids. Germline V gene sequence: CDR1 LNHNV, CDR2 YYDKDF (reference sequence). Deletions cut 5 bases from V and 6 bases from J, with 17 bases between.

V gene TRBV5-1 combines with J gene TRBJ2-3; TRBD1 agrees at 8 bases. The V and J ends lost 6 bases and 4 bases, in that order; junction bases with no gene match: 10. The CDR3 sequence is 15 residues long. Germline V gives CDR1 SGHRS, CDR2 YFSETQ. The CDR3 loop is CASTQGAQGPDTQYF. In nucleotides, the CDR3 is TGCGCCAGCACCCAGGGGGCTCAGGGCCCAGATACGCAGTATTTT.

V and J are TRBV19 and TRBJ2-5; 7 nucleotides agree with TRBD1. V trimming: 5 bases; J trimming: 3 bases; junction bases outside the gene matches: 12. Germline V gene data show CDR1 as LNHDA and CDR2 as SQIVND (reference sequence). CDR3 length: 16 amino acids. Here the CDR3 DNA reads TGTGCCAGTAGTGCCGAACCGACAGGGATCGAAGAGACCCAGTACTTC. Translation: CASSAEPTGIEETQYF.

J is TRBJ1-4 and V is TRBV27, with TRBD1 matching over 7 bases. Per germline, CDR1 MNHEY and CDR2 SMNVEV (reference sequence). V lost 6 bases and J lost 8; bases outside the gene matches: 15. This CDR3 is 16 amino acids long. The CDR3 DNA reads as TGTGCCAGCAGACCAAACGACAGGGCGCTTGGCGAAAAACTGTTTTTT. Amino acid sequence: CASRPNDRALGEKLFF.

The CDR3 region is CASSDPSSGSVTDTQYF. DNA of the CDR3: TGTGCCAGCAGCGACCCTTCTAGCGGGAGTGTCACAGATACGCAGTATTTT. The V and J genes are TRBV7-8 and TRBJ2-3; TRBD2 matches 10 bases. J was trimmed by 2 bases and V by 5 bases; bases with no gene match: 10. CDR3 length: 17 amino acids. Germline V gene data show CDR1 as SGHVS and CDR2 as FQNEAQ.

This sequence joins TRBV5-1 and TRBJ2-7; perhaps TRBD2 as D (6 bases). V shed 6 bases and J shed 1 base, with 17 bases lying between them. Germline CDR1 and CDR2: SGHRS and YFSETQ. This CDR3 has 15 residues. The CDR3 sequence is CASKREAGTSYEQYF. DNA for the CDR3: TGCGCCAGCAAGCGTGAGGCAGGGACTTCCTACGAGCAGTACTTC. Drawing the rest from reference TRBV5-1 and TRBJ2-7, the complete variable domain is KAGVTQTPRYLIKTRGQQVTLSCSPISGHRSVSWYQQTPGQGLQFLFEYFSETQRNKGNFPGRFSGRQFSNSRSEMNVSTLELGDSALYLCASKREAGTSYEQYFGPGTRLTVT.

The gene calls are TRBV28 and TRBJ2-7, with TRBD1 identical over 9 bases. This CDR3 spans 15 amino acids. The germline V gene encodes CDR1 MDHEN and CDR2 SYDVKM. Trimming took 5 bases from V and 1 from J; bases not matched to a gene: 6. The CDR3 sequence: CASSTGTGISYEQYF. The CDR3 coding sequence is TGTGCCAGCAGTACCGGGACAGGGATTTCCTACGAGCAGTACTTC.

The chain employs TRBV28 and TRBJ1-2; TRBD1 matches at 7 bases. The junction had 3 bases not matched to a gene; V was cut back by 0 bases and J by 8 bases. The germline V gene has CDR1 MDHEN and CDR2 SYDVKM. This CDR3 has 13 residues. Written as DNA, the CDR3 is TGTGCCAGCAGTTTATGGACAGGGAAGGGCTACACCTTC. It specifies CASSLWTGKGYTF.

V is TRBV18 and J is TRBJ2-6; TRBD1 might be the D (6 bases). The CDR3 covers 15 residues. Germline V lookup: CDR1 KGHSH, CDR2 LQKENI. The ends were cut back, 2 bases at V and 6 bases at J, with 11 bases in the middle. CDR3 amino acids: CASSPKQGMANVLTF. The CDR3 DNA sequence: TGTGCCAGCTCACCAAAACAGGGAATGGCCAACGTCCTGACTTTC.